The clone carrying this TCR beta chain is labeled large. These data belong to a study of T cells in tumors after PD-1 blockade. Time point described: first of two pre-therapy site-matched biopsies roughly eight weeks apart. Site-matched primary tumor biopsies were taken before and after PD-1 blockade. Repertoires were generated with immunoSEQ multiplex PCR, while TCRdb's copy carries only in-frame clones and drops some. Altogether about 4,200 clones are present, around 70% being singletons, with the ten largest covering approximately 6.8%. This CDR3 region has 16 residues. Germline-derived CDR1 and CDR2 are LGHNA and YNFKEQ. V shed 7 bases and J 7 bases; nucleotides not matched to a gene: 15.

This specimen was tumor tissue, taken before anti-PD-1 treatment. The origin of this receptor is a human donor with basal cell carcinoma. This rearrangement joins TRBV4-2 to TRBJ2-1; 8 bases are shared with TRBD2. This chain's CDR3 is CASKAEGGGRFNEQFF. As DNA, the CDR3 is TGTGCCAGCAAGGCCGAAGGCGGGGGGCGTTTTAATGAGCAGTTCTTC.